This TCR beta chain was captured by sequencing in a study of T cells in Graves' hyperthyroidism and ophthalmopathy. Study in general: Staff took peripheral blood when the initial diagnosis was made, before any treatment began.

Amplified TCR beta CDR3 regions came from RNA transcripts. TCR CDR3 regions were first amplified by RT-PCR with HTBI primers. TCRdb re-analysed the multiplex PCR reads in MiXCR, keeping a single row per CDR3 protein. The repertoire has hundreds of thousands of distinct CDR3 sequences, about a sixth of them found once; the top ten carry under 3.5%. This CDR3 spans 15 amino acids. The trim removed 5 bases at V and 0 bases at J, leaving 5 bases unmatched. Germline V gene sequence: CDR1 MDHEN, CDR2 SYDVKM. This clonotype has a count of ten or more. The TCR was taken from a woman in her thirties or forties with Graves' ophthalmopathy. Sequencing used blood. The V gene is TRBV28, the J gene TRBJ2-7, with TRBD1 matching 9 bases. CDR3 sequence (DNA): TGTGCCAGCAGTGGGACAGGGAGAGCCTCCTACGAGCAGTACTTC. It yields the protein CASSGTGRASYEQYF.